One and the same sample provided the 32 T cell receptor beta chains below, sequenced in a study of regulatory T cells in long-lasting Graves disease (dated by TCRdb to the early 2020s). The sample's time point label is to be understood as: newly diagnosed GD, antithyroid drugs for less than 3 months. RNA was extracted from PBMCs in TRIzol for both TCR sequencing and RNA sequencing. Preparation of the library involved multiplex PCR. The listed sequencing device is Illumina HiSeq 4000. iRepertoire HTBI primers and Arm-PCR amplification of CDR3 regions were used to construct TCR beta libraries. TCRdb cleaned the public reads at Q25 with fastp, built clones with MiXCR and kept in-frame beta chains. Every distinct CDR3 protein forms one entry, paired with its most common genes and DNA. This sample comprises 350,000 to 500,000 distinct CDR3 sequences, around 17% of them detected only once. About a quarter of the sample goes to the ten largest clones.

In addition, the sample was reused for a study of T cells in Graves' hyperthyroidism and ophthalmopathy.

The sample here was peripheral blood mononuclear cells (PBMCs), taken at new diagnosis, from a patient treated with antithyroid drugs. All receptors come from a woman aged 18-29 years with Graves disease. Donor details come from another sample of the same person, matched by shared clones.

This clonotype was counted between two and nine times. V gene TRBV18 combines with J gene TRBJ2-5; TRBD1 might be the D (5 bases). The CDR3 runs to 14 residues. The ends were cut back, 1 base at V and 6 bases at J, with 12 bases in the middle. CDR1 KGHSH and CDR2 LQKENI come from the germline V gene. In DNA, the CDR3 is TGTGCCAGCTCACCACTGCAGGGTTCGAAGACCCAGTACTTC. Amino acid sequence: CASSPLQGSKTQYF.

The gene calls are TRBV12-3 or TRBV12-4 and TRBJ2-2; D is unresolved. The CDR3 has 15 residues. V was trimmed by 0 bases and J by 7 bases, leaving 12 bases between them. The CDR3 DNA is TGTGCCAGCAGTTTAGCACGTCCTTGGGGCGGGGAGCTGTTTTTT. Its translation: CASSLARPWGGELFF.

This clonotype occurred many times. The CDR3 sequence: CASSPVGSYEQYF. The CDR3 nucleotides read TGTGCCAGCAGCCCGGTAGGGAGCTACGAGCAGTACTTC. The gene calls are TRBV18 and TRBJ2-7, with D possibly matching TRBD2 (5 bases). V was trimmed by 8 bases and J by 3 bases, leaving 14 bases between them. The CDR3 runs 13 residues. Germline V gives CDR1 KGHSH, CDR2 LQKENI.

Ten or more counts support this clonotype. The gene calls are TRBV27 and TRBJ2-7, with TRBD1 matching over 7 bases. V lost 7 bases, J lost 6 bases, and 21 bases stayed unmatched. CDR1 is MNHEY, CDR2 SMNVEV, per germline (reference sequence). This CDR3 contains 17 residues. The DNA for the CDR3 is TGTGCCAGCACCTTAGGCAGCCAACAGGGGAAGAGGGGCGAGCAGTACTTC. Translation gives CASTLGSQQGKRGEQYF.

This clonotype was picked up many times. The genes are TRBV11-2 and TRBJ2-7; D ambiguous. The CDR3 has 10 amino acids. Trimming removed 5 bases from V and 3 bases from J, with 2 bases in between. Germline V gene data show CDR1 as SGHAT and CDR2 as FQNNGV. CDR3 in amino acids: CASSIYEQYF. The CDR3 DNA follows: TGTGCCAGCAGCATCTACGAGCAGTACTTC.

This clonotype was recorded at least ten times. This rearrangement joins TRBV12-3 or TRBV12-4 to TRBJ2-3; TRBD2 matches 13 bases. CDR3 length: 17 amino acids. Trimming cost V 5 bases and J 0 bases; bases outside gene matches: 5. The CDR3 DNA sequence: TGTGCCAGCAGTAAGGGACTAGCGGGACCTAGCACAGATACGCAGTATTTT. It encodes CASSKGLAGPSTDTQYF.

This clonotype has ten or more counts. The chain recombines TRBV6-2 or TRBV6-3 with TRBJ1-6; no firm D call. Germline V gene data show CDR1 as MNHEY and CDR2 as SVGEGT. CDR3 size: 13 residues. The ends were cut back, 2 bases at V and 8 bases at J, with 7 bases in the middle. CDR3: CASSYGLDSPLHF. The CDR3 DNA reads TGTGCCAGCAGTTACGGACTGGATTCACCCCTCCACTTT.

The chain joins TRBV19 to TRBJ2-1; 7 bases are a match to TRBD2. Germline loops: CDR1 LNHDA, CDR2 SQIVND (reference sequence). The ends lost 3 bases at V and 7 bases at J; junction bases unmatched: 12. CDR3 size: 16 residues. This CDR3 is CASSMERGVGWNEQFF. The CDR3 DNA reads TGTGCCAGTAGTATGGAGCGGGGAGTGGGGTGGAATGAGCAGTTCTTC.

This clonotype was counted ten times or more. The chain couples TRBV20-1 to TRBJ1-6, with unresolved D. Germline V gene sequence: CDR1 DFQATT, CDR2 SNEGSKA (reference sequence). This CDR3 contains 14 residues. Trimming stripped 0 bases from V and 5 bases from J, with 8 bases between. This CDR3 is CSARDRRDNSPLHF. CDR3 in DNA: TGCAGTGCTAGAGATCGGCGGGATAATTCACCCCTCCACTTT.

This clonotype has ten or more counts. CDR3 protein: CASSGWANTEAFF. Here the CDR3 DNA reads TGTGCCAGCAGTGGTTGGGCGAACACTGAAGCTTTCTTT. The V gene is TRBV6-1, the J gene TRBJ1-1; no clear D gene. Germline values: CDR1 MNHNS, CDR2 SASEGT. The germline V and J ends were trimmed by 4 bases and 1 base, with 7 bases remaining between them. The CDR3 runs to 13 residues.

About this clonotype itself: The junction does not match germline at one end; this may be a read error. This chain's CDR3 is CASSLAGTGETQDF. In nucleotides, the CDR3 is TGTGCCAGCAGCCTAGCGGGAACGGGAGAGACCCAGGACTTC. The chain recombines TRBV14 with TRBJ2-5, with 8 nucleotides matching TRBD2. CDR3 size: 14 residues. CDR1 is SGHDN, CDR2 FVKESK, per germline.

The chain combines TRBV7-2 with TRBJ2-1; TRBD2 matches 8 bases. Germline V gene lookup returns CDR1 SGHTA and CDR2 FQGNSA. The CDR3 extends over 16 amino acids. Trimming took 5 bases from V and 6 from J; bases not matched to a gene: 12. The CDR3 bases are TGTGCCAGCAGCCGCCTCGGGACTAGAACCCCCAATGAGCAGTTCTTC. Translation: CASSRLGTRTPNEQFF. The full variable domain, its missing parts supplied by reference TRBV7-2 and TRBJ2-1, is GAGVSQSPSNKVTEKGKDVELRCDPISGHTALYWYRQSLGQGLEFLIYFQGNSAPDKSGLPSDRFSAERTGGSVSTLTIQRTQQEDSAVYLCASSRLGTRTPNEQFFGPGTRLTVL.

This clonotype was seen only once. This chain uses TRBV6-1 with TRBJ2-1; TRBD2 is a possible D gene (6 bases). The CDR3 has 13 residues. CDR1 and CDR2 from the germline V gene are MNHNS and SASEGT. Trimming removed 8 bases from V and 7 bases from J, with 15 bases in between. The CDR3 region has the DNA TGTGCCAGCGGAAGGGGAGGCCTAAATGAGCAGTTCTTC. Protein product: CASGRGGLNEQFF.

This clonotype was detected a few times. This chain connects TRBV24-1 to TRBJ2-5; unclear D gene. There are 9 residues in the CDR3. V lost 12 bases, J lost 2 bases, and 3 bases lay in between. Looked up from germline, CDR1 is KGHDR and CDR2 is SFDVKD. CDR3 in amino acids: CAPQETQYF. CDR3 in DNA: TGTGCCCCGCAAGAGACCCAGTACTTC.

This clonotype showed up many times. The chain combines TRBV5-1 with TRBJ2-7; 7 nucleotides line up with TRBD2. Germline-derived CDR1 and CDR2 are SGHRS and YFSETQ. CDR3 length equals 14 residues. Trimming cost V 3 bases and J 6 bases; bases outside gene matches: 9. The CDR3 reads CASSYRTGGREQYF. The CDR3 nucleotides read TGCGCCAGCAGCTACCGGACGGGGGGACGCGAGCAGTACTTC. Drawing the rest from reference TRBV5-1 and TRBJ2-7, the complete variable domain is KAGVTQTPRYLIKTRGQQVTLSCSPISGHRSVSWYQQTPGQGLQFLFEYFSETQRNKGNFPGRFSGRQFSNSRSEMNVSTLELGDSALYLCASSYRTGGREQYFGPGTRLTVT.

This chain connects TRBV5-1 to TRBJ2-2; no clear D gene. This CDR3 has 15 amino acids. V gave up 0 bases and J gave up 4 bases, with 10 bases separating them. Germline V CDR1 and CDR2: SGHRS, YFSETQ. Here the CDR3 reads CASSLVSGTTGELFF. As DNA, the CDR3 is TGCGCCAGCAGCTTGGTTTCGGGTACCACCGGGGAGCTGTTTTTT.

This rearrangement joins TRBV30 to TRBJ2-7, with TRBD1 matching over 11 bases. Germline lookup yields CDR1 GTSNPN and CDR2 SVGIG (reference sequence). The V segment lost 1 base and the J segment 1 base; nucleotides outside the gene matches: 6. This CDR3 contains 16 residues. The chain's CDR3 is CAWSAPGQGGSYEQYF. For the CDR3, the DNA is TGTGCCTGGAGTGCGCCGGGACAGGGGGGGTCCTACGAGCAGTACTTC.

CDR3: CASSAGTGVGRAYGYTF. DNA for the CDR3: TGTGCCAGCAGCGCCGGGACAGGGGTTGGGCGGGCCTATGGCTACACCTTC. The chain couples TRBV5-4 to TRBJ1-2, with 10 positions matching TRBD1. Germline CDR1 is SGHNT and CDR2 is YYREEE (reference sequence). After removal of 4 bases from V and 4 bases from J, the junction contained 13 bases not matched to a gene. CDR3 length equals 17 residues.

This clonotype was seen a handful of times. The genes are TRBV15 and TRBJ2-7; D is unclear. CDR1 is LNHNV, CDR2 YYDKDF, per germline (reference sequence). V lost 3 bases to trimming and J lost 3 bases, with 9 bases between them. CDR3 length equals 13 residues. The CDR3 DNA follows: TGTGCCACCAGCAGTCGGATAAACTACGAGCAGTACTTC. It specifies CATSSRINYEQYF. Together with reference TRBV15 and TRBJ2-7, the CDR3 gives the full variable domain: DAMVIQNPRYQVTQFGKPVTLSCSQTLNHNVMYWYQQKSSQAPKLLFHYYDKDFNNEADTPDNFQSRRPNTSFCFLDIRSPGLGDTAMYLCATSSRINYEQYFGPGTRLTVT.

As for this clonotype: This may come from a read error, since a much larger clone is one base off. The CDR3 DNA reads as TGTGCCAGCAGCCGGCGGGGTCAAGAGGCCCAGTACTTC. Translation gives CASSRRGQEAQYF. The V call is TRBV2, the J call TRBJ2-5; possibly TRBD2 for D (6 bases). There are 13 residues in the CDR3. CDR1 and CDR2 from the germline V gene are SNHLY and FYNNEI. Drawing the rest from reference TRBV2 and TRBJ2-5, the complete variable domain is EPEVTQTPSHQVTQMGQEVILRCVPISNHLYFYWYRQILGQKVEFLVSFYNNEISEKSEIFDDQFSVERPDGSNFTLKIRSTKLEDSAMYFCASSRRGQEAQYFGPGTRLLVL.

The chain employs TRBV5-1 and TRBJ2-5; 11 bases fit TRBD2. This CDR3 is 16 amino acids long. Germline values: CDR1 SGHRS, CDR2 YFSETQ. Trimming at V came to 4 bases and at J to 0 bases, leaving 5 bases not matched to a gene. The CDR3 loop reads CASSRLAGRYQETQYF. The CDR3 DNA sequence: TGCGCCAGCAGCCGACTAGCGGGGAGGTACCAAGAGACCCAGTACTTC.

This clonotype was counted between two and nine times. V usage is TRBV4-1 and J usage is TRBJ2-7, with TRBD1 as a possible D gene (5 bases). The CDR3 runs 15 residues. Germline CDR1 and CDR2: MGHRA and YSYEKL. The V end lost 1 base, the J end lost 2 bases, and 12 bases lay between the germline ends. CDR3 amino acids: CASSQVPRGTYEQYF. CDR3 nucleotides: TGCGCCAGCAGCCAAGTCCCAAGGGGTACCTACGAGCAGTACTTC.

This clonotype was recorded many times. The rearrangement links TRBV12-3 or TRBV12-4 to TRBJ2-6; tentatively, D is TRBD2 (5 bases). V was pared by 4 bases and J by 3 bases, with 16 bases between. The CDR3 runs to 17 residues. CDR3 residues: CASSSNSAAGGANVLTF. DNA of the CDR3: TGTGCCAGCAGTTCGAATTCAGCGGCAGGTGGGGCCAACGTCCTGACTTTC.

The chain is built from TRBV4-1 and TRBJ2-3; the match to TRBD2 covers 8 bases. With V trimmed by 1 base and J by 2 bases, 8 bases remained unmatched. Germline V CDR1 and CDR2: MGHRA, YSYEKL. This CDR3 has 17 residues. The CDR3 DNA reads TGCGCCAGCAGCCAAGCTCCCAGCGGGAGCTTCACAGATACGCAGTATTTT. This translates into CASSQAPSGSFTDTQYF.

The chain joins TRBV29-1 to TRBJ1-4; 8 bases map to TRBD1. This CDR3 comprises 14 residues. CDR1 and CDR2 (germline): SQVTM, ANQGSEA. V was clipped by 1 base and J by 8 bases; unmatched bases: 6. This CDR3 is CSVEVGQGGEKLFF. The DNA of the CDR3 is TGCAGCGTTGAAGTCGGACAGGGAGGGGAAAAACTGTTTTTT.

With respect to this clonotype: One base away lies a much larger clone, so this may be a sequencing read error. V is TRBV7-3 and J is TRBJ1-1; 7 bases are a match to TRBD1. This CDR3 region has 14 residues. Germline CDR1 SGHTA, CDR2 FQGTGA. The CDR3 nucleotides are TGTGCCAGCAGGTCCGACAGGGCGGACACTGAAGCTTCCTTT. The encoded protein is CASRSDRADTEASF.

J is TRBJ2-7 and V is TRBV6-1, with TRBD2 matching 8 bases. V lost 6 bases, J lost 7 bases, and 11 bases stayed unmatched. The CDR3 has 14 residues. The germline V gene encodes CDR1 MNHNS and CDR2 SASEGT. CDR3 coding DNA: TGTGCCAGCAGCTTCCAGGGTGGGACTAGAGAGCAGTACTTC. Translated: CASSFQGGTREQYF.

This clonotype was seen at least ten times. The chain couples TRBV12-3 or TRBV12-4 to TRBJ2-2, with TRBD2 matching over 15 bases. Losses at the gene ends were 5 bases for V and 6 bases for J; bases not matched to a gene: 4. CDR3 size: 16 residues. The CDR3 loop is CASSPRTSGRAGELFF. DNA of the CDR3: TGTGCCAGCAGTCCTCGGACTAGCGGGAGGGCCGGGGAGCTGTTTTTT.

On this clonotype: One junction end disagrees with the germline gene, perhaps due to a read error. The chain uses TRBV6-1 and TRBJ2-5; 14 positions match TRBD2. CDR3 length: 16 residues. Per the germline V gene, CDR1 is MNHNS and CDR2 is SASEGT. CDR3 sequence: CASSPPTSGGVETQYF. The CDR3 DNA is TGTGCCAGCAGCCCTCCGACTAGCGGGGGGGTTGAGACCCAGTATTTC.

This clonotype was counted at least ten times. The rearrangement links TRBV30 to TRBJ1-3; D remains unclear. Per the germline V gene, CDR1 is GTSNPN and CDR2 is SVGIG (reference sequence). Trimming removed 5 bases from V and 3 bases from J, with 8 bases in between. The CDR3 spans 12 residues. The CDR3 DNA reads TGTGCCTGGGAAGGTGGTGGAAACACCATATATTTT. Its translation is CAWEGGGNTIYF.

This clonotype was detected many times. The V gene is TRBV4-3, the J gene TRBJ2-6, with D perhaps TRBD2 (6 bases). Trimming took off 1 base at V and 2 bases at J, with 9 bases between the two ends. CDR1 and CDR2 (germline): LGHNA, YSLEER. CDR3 length equals 16 residues. The CDR3 sequence: CASSQGPGAGANVLTF. Here the CDR3 DNA reads TGCGCCAGCAGCCAAGGACCGGGGGCTGGGGCCAACGTCCTGACTTTC.

The chain links TRBV9 to TRBJ2-5; a weak D match, TRBD2 (6 bases). The germline CDR1 and CDR2 sequences are SGDLS and YYNGEE. The V gene lost 0 bases and the J gene lost 2 bases, with 11 bases spanning the gap. The CDR3 spans 15 residues. The CDR3 sequence is CASSVETSPQETQYF. The CDR3 DNA follows: TGTGCCAGCAGCGTAGAAACTAGCCCACAAGAGACCCAGTACTTC. The full variable domain, with the rest looked up from reference TRBV9 and TRBJ2-5, is DSGVTQTPKHLITATGQRVTLRCSPRSGDLSVYWYQQSLDQGLQFLIQYYNGEERAKGNILERFSAQQFPDLHSELNLSSLELGDSALYFCASSVETSPQETQYFGPGTRLLVL.